This T cell receptor (beta chain) was captured in a study of blood T cell repertoires in COVID-19. Study information: T cells, B-cell-depleted T cells, or PBMCs provided the cDNA or gDNA that served as material.

This CDR3 is built from 14 residues. V dropped 2 bases and J dropped 4 bases, with 12 bases sitting between them. Germline V lookup: CDR1 MNHEY, CDR2 SMNVEV (reference sequence). Authors' analysis steps: How many nucleated cells were present was estimated from reference gene primer amplification. Libraries were prepared by immunoSEQ multiplex PCR; TCRdb keeps only in-frame clonotypes and omits some of them. For V, J and clone size, that table is used; D and trimming come from the DNA. Of over 200,000 clones detected, less than 85% appear once; the ten largest clones hold about 2%. In terms of age and location, participants ranged from roughly 18 to 100 years and lived in under 30 US areas. Donors in Cohort 3 counted as recovered after two negative PCRs, clearance, or symptom resolution.

The TCR originated in a man in his sixties who had recovered from COVID-19. The chain couples TRBV27 to TRBJ2-7; a possible D gene is TRBD1 (7 bases). Sequenced sample: PBMCs or T cells enriched from blood (not recorded which). CDR3 nucleotides: TGTGCCAGCAGTTTAGGTCAGGGGGGTTACGAGCAGTACTTC. The encoded protein is CASSLGQGGYEQYF.